Below are 9 T cell receptor beta chains sequenced from a single sample in a study of cytomegalovirus exposure and HLA in healthy donors (dated by TCRdb to 2016 to 2017). Receptors were amplified or captured by the immunoSEQ multiplex PCR assay. The multiplex PCR relied on a mix of 60 forward primers for TCR Vbeta segments and 13 reverse primers for TCR Jbeta segments. TCRdb provides this immuneACCESS table in a form limited to in-frame rearrangements. Some clones are lacking; in checked studies, under half of them reflect an unresolved V gene, and why the rest are absent is not known. Here the sample has 85,000 to 100,000 clones; about two thirds occur a single time. The ten largest clones capture approximately 2.2% of the sample. What was sequenced was PBMCs. All receptors come from a human donor in good health.

The gene calls are TRBV5-1 and TRBJ2-5; a possible D gene is TRBD2 (6 bases). Trimming stripped 3 bases from V and 2 bases from J, with 11 bases between. The germline CDR1 and CDR2 sequences are SGHRS and YFSETQ. CDR3 length equals 14 residues. As DNA, the CDR3 is TGCGCCAGCAGCTCCGGGACTCAACAAGAGACCCAGTACTTC. Translation: CASSSGTQQETQYF.

As DNA, the CDR3 is TGTGCCAGCAGTTACTCCGGGGGACGGTACGAGCAGTACTTC. It yields the protein CASSYSGGRYEQYF. The gene calls are TRBV6-5 and TRBJ2-7, with D perhaps TRBD2 (6 bases). Germline V gene data show CDR1 as MNHEY and CDR2 as SVGAGI. Trimming stripped 0 bases from V and 4 bases from J, with 10 bases between. CDR3 length equals 14 residues.

V gene TRBV19 combines with J gene TRBJ2-5, with D unclear. Germline V gene sequence: CDR1 LNHDA, CDR2 SQIVND (reference sequence). With 3 bases removed from V and 1 base from J, the gap between germline ends came to 6 bases. The CDR3 is 13 residues long. The CDR3 DNA reads TGTGCCAGTAGTATGCGCATCCAAGAGACCCAGTACTTC. As protein: CASSMRIQETQYF. Supplemented by reference TRBV19 and TRBJ2-5, the full variable domain reads DGGITQSPKYLFRKEGQNVTLSCEQNLNHDAMYWYRQDPGQGLRLIYYSQIVNDFQKGDIAEGYSVSREKKESFPLTVTSAQKNPTAFYLCASSMRIQETQYFGPGTRLLVL.

The chain has TRBV7-2 and TRBJ2-6, with 9 bases matching TRBD1. CDR3 length: 16 residues. Germline trimming cut 4 bases from V and 2 bases from J; bases unmatched to any gene: 3. Germline-derived CDR1 and CDR2 are SGHTA and FQGNSA. The CDR3 sequence is CASSWGQGAGANVLTF. The CDR3 DNA follows: TGTGCCAGCAGCTGGGGACAGGGAGCTGGGGCCAACGTCCTGACTTTC.

This chain links TRBV7-8 with TRBJ2-7; 10 bases are shared with TRBD1. CDR1 and CDR2 (germline): SGHVS, FQNEAQ. Trimming at V came to 8 bases and at J to 6 bases, leaving 10 bases not matched to a gene. The CDR3 length is 14 residues. The CDR3 reads CASLTGTGDSEQYF. The CDR3 bases are TGTGCCAGCCTAACCGGGACAGGGGATTCCGAGCAGTACTTC.

The V and J genes are TRBV4-3 and TRBJ1-1; 9 bases are a match to TRBD1. Trimming took 4 bases from V and 4 from J; bases not matched to a gene: 7. The CDR3 spans 15 residues. The V gene's germline CDR1 is LGHNA and CDR2 YSLEER. Here the CDR3 reads CASSPLTGGLTEAFF. CDR3 in DNA: TGCGCCAGCAGCCCTCTAACAGGGGGCCTCACTGAAGCTTTCTTT.

On this clone: One end of the junction fails to match germline, which may point to a read error. The sample carries other DNA sequences with the same CDR3. This chain joins TRBV6-5 and TRBJ1-3, with 7 bases fitting TRBD1. Germline V gene sequence: CDR1 MNHEY, CDR2 SVGAGI. The CDR3 is made up of 15 amino acids. CDR3 in amino acids: CASARGQFSGNTIYF. CDR3 nucleotides: TGTGCCAGCGCCCGGGGACAGTTCTCTGGCAACACCATATATTTT.

The rearrangement joins TRBV9 to TRBJ2-7, with D unclear. Germline V gene data show CDR1 as SGDLS and CDR2 as YYNGEE. V was clipped by 1 base and J by 3 bases, with 8 bases between them. The CDR3 spans 13 residues. CDR3 residues: CASSVNHNYEQYF. The CDR3 DNA reads TGTGCCAGCAGCGTAAACCACAACTACGAGCAGTACTTC.

This clone was found a few times. The V and J genes are TRBV29-1 and TRBJ1-1, with 9 bases that match TRBD1. The CDR3 spans 14 residues. The germline V gene has CDR1 SQVTM and CDR2 ANQGSEA. Trimming at V came to 7 bases and at J to 4 bases, leaving 10 bases not matched to a gene. CDR3 amino acids: CSGGQGKGGTEAFF. CDR3 in DNA: TGCAGCGGAGGACAGGGGAAGGGTGGCACTGAAGCTTTCTTT.